The 22 T cell receptor beta chains below come from one sample, sequenced in a study of identical twins. TCRdb reprocessed the 5' RACE reads with MiXCR, giving one entry per CDR3 protein. The data hold 1.5 million to 2 million distinct CDR3 sequences, with 25% to 35% observed a single time. The sequenced sample was cord blood. The receptors shown here come from a newborn girl in good health.

The genes are TRBV10-3 and TRBJ2-7; D is possibly TRBD1 or TRBD2 (5 bases each). V was trimmed by 3 bases and J by 6 bases, leaving 15 bases between them. This CDR3 contains 14 residues. Germline-derived CDR1 and CDR2 are ENHRY and SYGVKD. This CDR3 is CAISENVRGGEQYF. The CDR3 DNA reads TGTGCCATCAGTGAAAACGTGAGGGGTGGCGAGCAGTACTTC.

The chain uses TRBV5-6 and TRBJ1-1, with TRBD1 matching 12 bases. V shed 4 bases and J 6 bases; nucleotides not matched to a gene: 4. The CDR3 extends over 14 amino acids. Germline CDR1 SGHDT, CDR2 YYEEEE. CDR3 in amino acids: CASSTGTGGSEAFF. CDR3 sequence (DNA): TGTGCCAGCAGCACCGGGACAGGGGGCTCTGAAGCTTTCTTT. The entire variable domain, with the rest obtained from reference TRBV5-6 and TRBJ1-1, is as follows: DAGVTQSPTHLIKTRGQQVTLRCSPKSGHDTVSWYQQALGQGPQFIFQYYEEEERQRGNFPDRFSGHQFPNYSSELNVNALLLGDSALYLCASSTGTGGSEAFFGQGTRLTVV.

This chain uses TRBV27 with TRBJ2-2; TRBD1 aligns across 7 bases. Per the germline V gene, CDR1 is MNHEY and CDR2 is SMNVEV (reference sequence). The CDR3 length is 14 residues. Trimming at V came to 0 bases and at J to 5 bases, leaving 0 bases not matched to a gene. CDR3 sequence (DNA): TGTGCCAGCAGTTTATCGACAGGGACCGGGGAGCTGTTTTTT. Translated, it gives CASSLSTGTGELFF.

The CDR3 DNA reads as TGTGCCAGCAGTCCCAATAGAGGCCAGTTCTTC. Protein: CASSPNRGQFF. The V gene is TRBV28, the J gene TRBJ2-1; D not certain. This CDR3 has 11 residues. Germline loops: CDR1 MDHEN, CDR2 SYDVKM. V lost 5 bases, J lost 13 bases, and 12 bases lay in between.

The table lists this clonotype with a few counts. The V and J genes are TRBV4-2 and TRBJ2-4; weak D call: TRBD2 (6 bases). The J call may be incorrect, as the DNA end agrees better with TRBJ2-7. Germline V gene sequence: CDR1 LGHNA, CDR2 YNFKEQ. The CDR3 has 15 residues. The CDR3 protein is CASSQDIRGKYEQYF. The CDR3 bases are TGTGCCAGCAGCCAAGATATACGGGGGAAATACGAGCAGTACTTC.

This sequence joins TRBV3-1 and TRBJ2-2; D is possibly TRBD2 (6 bases). The germline gives CDR1 LGHDT, CDR2 YNNKEL (reference sequence). The V end lost 4 bases, the J end lost 3 bases, and 12 bases lay between the germline ends. The length of the CDR3 is 15 residues. CDR3 in DNA: TGTGCCAGCAGCCCCCGGGACTGGGACACCGGGGAGCTGTTTTTT. It codes for CASSPRDWDTGELFF.

The chain employs TRBV3-1 and TRBJ1-2, with D possibly matching TRBD1 (6 bases). Per the germline V gene, CDR1 is LGHDT and CDR2 is YNNKEL (reference sequence). Trimming pared 3 bases from V and 7 bases from J, leaving 15 bases between. CDR3 length equals 14 residues. This CDR3 reads CASSQPYRVRGYTF. In DNA, the CDR3 is TGTGCCAGCAGCCAGCCTTACAGGGTTCGTGGCTACACCTTC.

Only a few counts were recorded for this clonotype. The V call is TRBV11-3, the J call TRBJ2-1; 11 bases are shared with TRBD2. After removal of 11 bases from V and 0 bases from J, the junction contained 9 bases not matched to a gene. CDR1 SGHNT and CDR2 YENEEA come from the germline V gene. The CDR3 extends over 16 amino acids. CDR3 bases: TGTGCCCCTAGCAGACTAGCGGGGAACTCCTACAATGAGCAGTTCTTC. This gives the protein CAPSRLAGNSYNEQFF.

This chain links TRBV7-6 with TRBJ2-1, with D tentatively TRBD2 (6 bases). Trimming shortened V by 5 bases and J by 1 base, and 12 bases separated the two germline ends. Germline-derived CDR1 and CDR2 are SGHVS and FNYEAQ. The CDR3 runs 15 residues. This CDR3 reads CASSLGSESYNEQFF. CDR3 DNA: TGTGCCAGCAGCCTCGGGAGTGAATCCTACAATGAGCAGTTCTTC.

V and J are TRBV5-1 and TRBJ2-7; the D is unclear. The CDR3 covers 15 residues. Germline lookup yields CDR1 SGHRS and CDR2 YFSETQ. The V gene lost 0 bases and the J gene lost 3 bases, with 13 bases spanning the gap. CDR3 coding DNA: TGCGCCAGCAGCTTGGAGCCGGTTAGTGGCTACGAGCAGTACTTC. Protein sequence: CASSLEPVSGYEQYF. The entire variable domain, with the rest obtained from reference TRBV5-1 and TRBJ2-7, is as follows: KAGVTQTPRYLIKTRGQQVTLSCSPISGHRSVSWYQQTPGQGLQFLFEYFSETQRNKGNFPGRFSGRQFSNSRSEMNVSTLELGDSALYLCASSLEPVSGYEQYFGPGTRLTVT.

This chain joins TRBV6-5 and TRBJ1-2; D gene unclear. CDR3 length: 15 residues. Germline values: CDR1 MNHEY, CDR2 SVGAGI. Trimming shortened V by 2 bases and J by 7 bases, and 17 bases separated the two germline ends. CDR3 amino acids: CASSYDPLPGGGYTF. CDR3 bases: TGTGCCAGCAGTTACGACCCTCTTCCGGGAGGTGGCTACACCTTC.

This clonotype was recorded a few times. Mismatch with germline at one junction end may stem from a read error. CDR3 protein: CASMSSAGPSNQPQHF. The CDR3 DNA follows: TGTGCTAGCATGTCCTCCGCAGGGCCTAGCAATCAGCCCCAGCATTTT. The chain joins TRBV7-8 to TRBJ1-5; possibly TRBD1 for D (5 bases). Germline V gene data show CDR1 as SGHVS and CDR2 as FQNEAQ. CDR3 length equals 16 residues.

This clonotype was picked up many times. V and J are TRBV28 and TRBJ2-7; 8 bases fit TRBD1. The CDR3 has 14 amino acids. V shed 5 bases, J shed 0 bases, and the junction held 3 bases outside the gene matches. CDR1 MDHEN and CDR2 SYDVKM come from the germline V gene. The CDR3 here is CASSPTGGSYEQYF. CDR3 bases: TGTGCCAGCAGTCCTACAGGGGGCTCCTACGAGCAGTACTTC.

The CDR3 DNA sequence: TGTGCCAGCACGAGGCAGGGGTCGGACACTGAAGCTTTCTTT. Translating it yields CASTRQGSDTEAFF. This sequence joins TRBV27 and TRBJ1-1; D is perhaps TRBD1 (6 bases). This CDR3 comprises 14 residues. Germline loops: CDR1 MNHEY, CDR2 SMNVEV (reference sequence). Trimming removed 7 bases from V and 3 bases from J, with 15 bases in between.

The V call is TRBV29-1, the J call TRBJ2-7, with 7 nucleotides matching TRBD1. The CDR3 is 12 residues long. Germline loops: CDR1 SQVTM, CDR2 ANQGSEA. V was pared by 5 bases and J by 2 bases, with 3 bases of the junction left unmatched. CDR3 loop: CSVRQGTYEQYF. CDR3 in DNA: TGCAGCGTTAGACAGGGAACCTACGAGCAGTACTTC.

The chain combines TRBV12-3 or TRBV12-4 with TRBJ2-3; 7 bases are shared with TRBD1. The CDR3 runs to 15 residues. V was pared by 6 bases and J by 1 base, with 7 bases of the junction left unmatched. CDR3: CASSRGGLGTDTQYF. In DNA form, the CDR3 reads TGTGCCAGCAGCCGAGGGGGCTTGGGCACAGATACGCAGTATTTT.

In regard to this clonotype: A much more abundant neighbour one base away suggests this may be a read error. The chain joins TRBV12-5 to TRBJ2-5; 7 bases align to TRBD1. Germline assignment: CDR1 LGHNT and CDR2 FRNRAP. The CDR3 runs 15 residues. V gave up 11 bases and J gave up 0 bases; unmatched junction bases: 12. CDR3 DNA sequence: TGTGCTGGTGCTCCAGGGGACAGACACCAAGAGACCCAGTACTTC. Translation gives CAGAPGDRHQETQYF.

This clonotype was found a few times. This chain joins TRBV27 and TRBJ2-1, with D perhaps matching TRBD2 (6 bases). The CDR3 loop spans 14 amino acids. The V end was cut by 2 bases, the J end by 11 bases, with 16 bases between. The germline CDR1 and CDR2 sequences are MNHEY and SMNVEV (reference sequence). CDR3: CASSLTPASEKQFF. The CDR3 coding sequence is TGTGCCAGCAGTTTAACCCCCGCTAGCGAGAAGCAGTTCTTC.

The chain uses TRBV3-1 and TRBJ2-5; the match to TRBD2 covers 10 bases. The CDR3 spans 17 residues. The V and J ends lost 2 bases and 4 bases, in that order; junction bases with no gene match: 10. CDR1 is LGHDT and CDR2 is YNNKEL in the germline V gene (reference sequence). CDR3 loop: CASSQIVAGGARETQYF. The DNA for the CDR3 is TGTGCCAGCAGCCAAATCGTAGCGGGGGGTGCTCGAGAGACCCAGTACTTC.

This clonotype was seen ten or more times. The rearrangement joins TRBV12-3 or TRBV12-4 to TRBJ1-1; no firm D call. This CDR3 has 13 residues. V lost 6 bases and J 0 bases, leaving 8 bases between the germline ends. The CDR3 protein is CASSLKLNTEAFF. The CDR3, as DNA: TGTGCCAGCAGCCTTAAGTTGAACACTGAAGCTTTCTTT.

This clonotype was picked up a small number of times. The chain recombines TRBV20-1 with TRBJ1-4, with D possibly being TRBD1 (5 bases). V was pared by 6 bases and J by 11 bases, with 16 bases between. This CDR3 region has 12 residues. Germline V gives CDR1 DFQATT, CDR2 SNEGSKA (reference sequence). CDR3 DNA: TGCAGTGCCGCCGGGACGGCTGGGAAACTGTTTTTT. This codes for CSAAGTAGKLFF.

This chain connects TRBV15 to TRBJ1-6; no reliable D call. The CDR3 covers 14 residues. Germline assignment: CDR1 LNHNV and CDR2 YYDKDF (reference sequence). V was pared by 4 bases and J by 5 bases, with 9 bases between. Here the CDR3 reads CATSTYHNNSPLHF. CDR3 DNA sequence: TGTGCCACCAGCACCTACCACAATAATTCACCCCTCCACTTT. Full variable domain (missing parts from reference TRBV15 and TRBJ1-6): DAMVIQNPRYQVTQFGKPVTLSCSQTLNHNVMYWYQQKSSQAPKLLFHYYDKDFNNEADTPDNFQSRRPNTSFCFLDIRSPGLGDTAMYLCATSTYHNNSPLHFGNGTRLTVT.